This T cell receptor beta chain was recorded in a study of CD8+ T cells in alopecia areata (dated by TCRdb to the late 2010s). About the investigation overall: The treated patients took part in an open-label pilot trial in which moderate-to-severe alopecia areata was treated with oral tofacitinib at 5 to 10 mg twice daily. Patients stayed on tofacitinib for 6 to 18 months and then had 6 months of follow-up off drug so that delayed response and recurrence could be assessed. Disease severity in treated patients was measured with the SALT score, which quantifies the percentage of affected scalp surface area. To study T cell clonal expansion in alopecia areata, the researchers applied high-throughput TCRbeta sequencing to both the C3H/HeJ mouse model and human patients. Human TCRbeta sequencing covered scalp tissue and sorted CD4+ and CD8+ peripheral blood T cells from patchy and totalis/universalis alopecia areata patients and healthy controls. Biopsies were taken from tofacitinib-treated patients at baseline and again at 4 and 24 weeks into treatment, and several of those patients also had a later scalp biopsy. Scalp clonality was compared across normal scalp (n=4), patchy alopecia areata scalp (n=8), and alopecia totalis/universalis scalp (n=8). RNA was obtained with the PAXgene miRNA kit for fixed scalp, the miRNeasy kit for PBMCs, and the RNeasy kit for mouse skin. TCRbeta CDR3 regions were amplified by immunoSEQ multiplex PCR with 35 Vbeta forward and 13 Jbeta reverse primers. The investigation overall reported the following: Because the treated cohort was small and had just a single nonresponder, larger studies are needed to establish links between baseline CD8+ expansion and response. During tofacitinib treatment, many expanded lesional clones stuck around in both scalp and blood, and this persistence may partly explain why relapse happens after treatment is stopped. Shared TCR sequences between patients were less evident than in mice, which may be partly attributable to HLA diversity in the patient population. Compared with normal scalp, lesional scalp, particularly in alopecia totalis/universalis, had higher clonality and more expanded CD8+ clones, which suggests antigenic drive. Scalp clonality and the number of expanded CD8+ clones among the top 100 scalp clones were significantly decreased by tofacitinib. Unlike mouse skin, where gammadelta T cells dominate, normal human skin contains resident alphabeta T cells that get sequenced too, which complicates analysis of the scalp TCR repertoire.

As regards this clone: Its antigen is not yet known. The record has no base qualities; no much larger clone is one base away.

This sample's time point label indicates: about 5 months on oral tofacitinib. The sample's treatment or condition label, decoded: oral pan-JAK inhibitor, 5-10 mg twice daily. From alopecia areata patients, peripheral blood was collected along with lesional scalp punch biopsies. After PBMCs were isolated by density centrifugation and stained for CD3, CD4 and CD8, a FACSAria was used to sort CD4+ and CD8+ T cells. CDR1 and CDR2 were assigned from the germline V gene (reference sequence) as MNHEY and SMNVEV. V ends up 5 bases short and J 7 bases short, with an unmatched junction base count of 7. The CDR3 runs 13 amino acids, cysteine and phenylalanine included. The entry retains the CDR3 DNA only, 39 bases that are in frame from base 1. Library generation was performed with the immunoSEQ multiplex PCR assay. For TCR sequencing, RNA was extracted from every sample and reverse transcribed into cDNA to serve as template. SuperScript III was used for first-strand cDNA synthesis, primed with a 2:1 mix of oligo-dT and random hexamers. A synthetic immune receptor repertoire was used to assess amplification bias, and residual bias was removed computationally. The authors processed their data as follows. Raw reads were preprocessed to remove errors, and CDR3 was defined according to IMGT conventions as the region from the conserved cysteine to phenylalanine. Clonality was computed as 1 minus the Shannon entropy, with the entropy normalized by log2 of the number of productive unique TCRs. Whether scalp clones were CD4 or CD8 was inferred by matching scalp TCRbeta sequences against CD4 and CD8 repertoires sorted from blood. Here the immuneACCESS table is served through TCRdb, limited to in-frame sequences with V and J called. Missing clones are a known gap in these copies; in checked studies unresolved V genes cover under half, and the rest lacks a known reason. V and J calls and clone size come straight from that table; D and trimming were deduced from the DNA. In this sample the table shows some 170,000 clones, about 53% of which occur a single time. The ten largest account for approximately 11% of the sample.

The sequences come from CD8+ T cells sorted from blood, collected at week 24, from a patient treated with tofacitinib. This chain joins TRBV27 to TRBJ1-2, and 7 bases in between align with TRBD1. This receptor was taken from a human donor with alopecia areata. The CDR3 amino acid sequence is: CASSLTGAAGYTF. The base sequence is TGTGCCAGCAGTCTTACAGGGGCCGCTGGCTACACCTTC.